This is a list of T cell receptor beta chains from one sample in a study of response to subunit inactivated influenza vaccine. TCRdb passed the RT-PCR reads through MiXCR, listing each CDR3 protein once. Of approximately 200,000 distinct CDR3 sequences in the sample, 14% were seen once. Sequences were derived from CD8+ T cells sorted from PBMCs, sampled more than 4 days after vaccination. The receptors come from a man aged 50 to 59 who received an inactivated influenza vaccine. CDR3s include the opening cysteine and the closing phenylalanine or tryptophan. D genes are given only for firm matches. The size field is filled for only some rows; it gives once, few, many or a size class.

D: TRBD2; size: -; V: TRBV5-6; J: TRBJ2-2; CDR3: CASSSLAGAGELFF; DNA: TGTGCCAGCAGCTCCCTAGCGGGTGCCGGGGAGCTGTTTTTT
D: -; size: few; V: TRBV6-2/TRBV6-3; J: TRBJ1-2; CDR3: CASNEGDYGYTF; DNA: TGTGCCAGCAATGAGGGGGACTATGGCTACACCTTC
D: -; size: few; V: TRBV28; J: TRBJ2-1; CDR3: CASSLVVGQLSYNEQFF; DNA: TGTGCCAGCAGTTTAGTCGTCGGTCAGCTCTCCTACAATGAGCAGTTCTTC
D: TRBD1; size: -; V: TRBV6-1; J: TRBJ1-1; CDR3: CASSTGQGYTEAFF; DNA: TGTGCCAGCAGCACGGGACAGGGGTACACTGAAGCTTTCTTT
D: -; size: few; V: TRBV6-2/TRBV6-3; J: TRBJ1-2; CDR3: CASSYWYGYTF; DNA: TGTGCCAGCAGTTATTGGTATGGCTACACCTTC
D: -; size: -; V: TRBV28; J: TRBJ2-1; CDR3: CASSFIAEVYNEQFF; DNA: TGTGCCAGCAGTTTTATTGCGGAGGTCTACAATGAGCAGTTCTTC
D: TRBD2; size: few; V: TRBV2; J: TRBJ2-5; CDR3: CASSGTSYGPPQETQYF; DNA: TGTGCCAGCAGTGGGACTAGCTATGGCCCCCCACAAGAGACCCAGTACTTC
D: -; size: -; V: TRBV27; J: TRBJ2-3; CDR3: CASSPGKDTQYF; DNA: TGTGCCAGCAGTCCAGGGAAGGATACGCAGTATTTT
D: TRBD2; size: many; V: TRBV12-3/TRBV12-4; J: TRBJ2-3; CDR3: CASSASGGATDTQYF; DNA: TGTGCCAGCAGTGCCAGCGGGGGGGCCACAGATACGCAGTATTTT
D: TRBD1; size: few; V: TRBV4-3; J: TRBJ2-1; CDR3: CASSQDGTDYNEQFF; DNA: TGCGCCAGCAGCCAAGACGGGACAGACTACAATGAGCAGTTCTTC
D: TRBD1; size: many; V: TRBV12-3/TRBV12-4; J: TRBJ1-5; CDR3: CASTGQGAPNQPQHF; DNA: TGTGCCAGCACCGGACAGGGGGCTCCTAATCAGCCCCAGCATTTT
D: TRBD1; size: many; V: TRBV12-3/TRBV12-4; J: TRBJ2-7; CDR3: CASSLPDRAHEQYF; DNA: TGTGCCAGCAGTTTACCGGACAGGGCCCACGAGCAGTACTTC
D: -; size: -; V: TRBV12-3/TRBV12-4; J: TRBJ2-7; CDR3: CASSLTTGSEQYF; DNA: TGTGCCAGCAGTCTCACAACAGGGAGCGAGCAGTACTTC
D: TRBD1; size: -; V: TRBV5-1; J: TRBJ2-5; CDR3: CASSLGAGGFQETQYF; DNA: TGCGCCAGCAGCTTGGGGGCAGGGGGCTTCCAAGAGACCCAGTACTTC
D: -; size: -; V: TRBV18; J: TRBJ1-4; CDR3: CASSPRGIIRPNEKLFF; DNA: TGTGCCAGCTCCCCACGGGGGATAATCCGCCCTAATGAAAAACTGTTTTTT
D: -; size: -; V: TRBV10-3; J: TRBJ2-7; CDR3: CAISDNKGGFTQGRQYF; DNA: TGTGCCATCAGTGATAACAAGGGGGGGTTCACCCAGGGGAGGCAGTACTTC
D: TRBD2; size: -; V: TRBV10-3; J: TRBJ2-7; CDR3: CATLPLAGALYEQYF; DNA: TGTGCCACCTTACCTCTAGCGGGGGCCCTCTACGAGCAGTACTTC
D: -; size: few; V: TRBV7-6; J: TRBJ2-7; CDR3: CASSPREHSYEQYF; DNA: TGTGCCAGCAGCCCTCGGGAGCACTCCTACGAGCAGTACTTC
D: TRBD2; size: -; V: TRBV6-1; J: TRBJ2-3; CDR3: CASRLAGGITDTQYF; DNA: TGTGCCAGCAGACTAGCGGGGGGAATCACAGATACGCAGTATTTT
D: -; size: -; V: TRBV7-8; J: TRBJ1-1; CDR3: CASSLGGVGNTEAFF; DNA: TGTGCCAGCAGCTTAGGAGGGGTGGGGAACACTGAAGCTTTCTTT
D: TRBD1; size: -; V: TRBV9; J: TRBJ1-5; CDR3: CASSVYGQGREQPQHF; DNA: TGTGCCAGCAGCGTATACGGACAGGGAAGAGAGCAGCCCCAGCATTTT
D: TRBD2; size: -; V: TRBV4-3; J: TRBJ2-7; CDR3: CASSQERGGPYEQYF; DNA: TGCGCCAGCAGCCAAGAACGCGGGGGGCCCTACGAGCAGTACTTC
D: -; size: few; V: TRBV7-8; J: TRBJ1-2; CDR3: CASSNGTDLYGYTF; DNA: TGTGCCAGCAGCAATGGGACCGATCTCTATGGCTACACCTTC
D: -; size: -; V: TRBV9; J: TRBJ2-1; CDR3: CASNGGDVSYNEQFF; DNA: TGTGCCAGCAACGGCGGGGATGTCTCCTACAATGAGCAGTTCTTC
D: TRBD2; size: few; V: TRBV6-5; J: TRBJ2-3; CDR3: CASSYGLAGASGDTQYF; DNA: TGTGCCAGCAGTTACGGGTTAGCGGGGGCAAGCGGAGATACGCAGTATTTT
D: -; size: many; V: TRBV29-1; J: TRBJ2-3; CDR3: CSVEMWRIALPEDTQYF; DNA: TGCAGCGTTGAGATGTGGAGGATAGCCTTACCCGAGGATACGCAGTATTTT
D: TRBD2; size: -; V: TRBV6-1; J: TRBJ2-5; CDR3: CASGLAGAGETQYF; DNA: TGTGCCAGTGGACTAGCGGGAGCTGGAGAGACCCAGTACTTC
D: -; size: -; V: TRBV3-1; J: TRBJ2-7; CDR3: CASSQIGSSYEQYF; DNA: TGTGCCAGCAGCCAGATAGGGAGCTCCTACGAGCAGTACTTC
D: -; size: -; V: TRBV18; J: TRBJ2-7; CDR3: CASSMSYEQYF; DNA: TGTGCCAGCTCAATGTCCTACGAGCAGTACTTC
D: -; size: -; V: TRBV13; J: TRBJ2-1; CDR3: CASGPHNEQFF; DNA: TGTGCCAGCGGACCCCACAATGAGCAGTTCTTC
D: -; size: -; V: TRBV29-1; J: TRBJ2-3; CDR3: CIVQEGGPRPDTQYF; DNA: TGCATCGTCCAGGAAGGAGGGCCAAGGCCAGATACGCAGTATTTT
D: TRBD2; size: many; V: TRBV29-1; J: TRBJ2-1; CDR3: CSVIQGAIAGGPLGNEQFF; DNA: TGCAGCGTTATCCAGGGTGCGATAGCGGGAGGACCCCTGGGCAATGAGCAGTTCTTC
D: -; size: few; V: TRBV25-1; J: TRBJ2-7; CDR3: CASSEYNNEQYF; DNA: TGTGCCAGCAGTGAATACAATAACGAGCAGTACTTC
D: TRBD2; size: few; V: TRBV7-9; J: TRBJ2-7; CDR3: CASSSWASGSYEQYF; DNA: TGTGCCAGCAGTTCCTGGGCTAGCGGGAGCTACGAGCAGTACTTC
D: -; size: few; V: TRBV7-9; J: TRBJ2-1; CDR3: CASSYSDWDDEQFF; DNA: TGTGCCAGCAGCTATTCCGATTGGGATGATGAGCAGTTCTTC
D: TRBD2; size: -; V: TRBV3-1; J: TRBJ2-4; CDR3: CASSRAGSTKNIQYF; DNA: TGTGCCAGCAGCCGAGCGGGGTCTACCAAAAACATTCAGTACTTC
D: TRBD1; size: many; V: TRBV29-1; J: TRBJ2-1; CDR3: CSVEDREAGEQFF; DNA: TGCAGCGTTGAGGACAGGGAAGCGGGTGAGCAGTTCTTC